This entry features one TCR beta chain sequence. Its antigen remains unidentified. TCRdb used MiXCR to reprocess the 5' RACE reads, holding one entry per CDR3 protein. The sample carries 1.5 million to 2 million distinct CDR3 sequences, around a third recorded once. Trimming stripped 8 bases from V and 1 base from J, with 8 bases between. The CDR3 has 11 amino acids. In germline, CDR1 is DFQATT, CDR2 SNEGSKA (reference sequence). This record belongs to a study of identical twins. General study results and limits: Rather than following the same donors, the conclusions depended on cross-sectional statistical analysis. Modelling underestimated the level of out-of-frame TCR alpha sharing observed in monozygotic twins.

The gene calls are TRBV20-1 and TRBJ1-2; D is unclear. The clonotype comes from a newborn girl in good health. Material: cord blood. The CDR3 DNA follows: TGCAGTTCTCAGGATAACTATGGCTACACCTTC. Its translation: CSSQDNYGYTF.